This T cell receptor (beta chain) is drawn from a study of blood T cell repertoires in COVID-19. Study at large: The samples span acute and convalescent COVID-19 from the United States, Italy and Spain.

Germline V gene sequence: CDR1 MNHEY, CDR2 SMNVEV (reference sequence). The V gene lost 10 bases and the J gene lost 5 bases, with 15 bases spanning the gap. This CDR3 has 13 amino acids. Some clones are missing from TCRdb's copy, which holds only in-frame ones; the method was immunoSEQ multiplex PCR. The sample shows around 130,000 clones, roughly 80% of them seen only once. This clonotype originated in a human donor in a cohort sampled during active COVID-19. V and J are TRBV27 and TRBJ1-3; maybe TRBD1 (6 bases). Source material: peripheral blood. The CDR3 DNA sequence: TGTGCCAAGAGACAGGTCCAGCGAAACACCATATATTTT. Amino acids: CAKRQVQRNTIYF.